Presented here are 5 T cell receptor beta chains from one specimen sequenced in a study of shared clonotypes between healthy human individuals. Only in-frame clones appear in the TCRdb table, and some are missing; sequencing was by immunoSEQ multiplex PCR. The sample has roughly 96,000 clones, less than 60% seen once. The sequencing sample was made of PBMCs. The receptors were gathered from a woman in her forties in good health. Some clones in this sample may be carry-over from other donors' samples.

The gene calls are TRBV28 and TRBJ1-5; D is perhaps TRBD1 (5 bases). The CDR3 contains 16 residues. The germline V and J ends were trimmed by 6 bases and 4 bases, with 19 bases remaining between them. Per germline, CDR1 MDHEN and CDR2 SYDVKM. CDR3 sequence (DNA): TGTGCCAGCAGCTTTCCCTACACGGGGGATAATCAGCCCCAGCATTTT. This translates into CASSFPYTGDNQPQHF. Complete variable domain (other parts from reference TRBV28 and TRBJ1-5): DVKVTQSSRYLVKRTGEKVFLECVQDMDHENMFWYRQDPGLGLRLIYFSYDVKMKEKGDIPEGYSVSREKKERFSLILESASTNQTSMYLCASSFPYTGDNQPQHFGDGTRLSIL.

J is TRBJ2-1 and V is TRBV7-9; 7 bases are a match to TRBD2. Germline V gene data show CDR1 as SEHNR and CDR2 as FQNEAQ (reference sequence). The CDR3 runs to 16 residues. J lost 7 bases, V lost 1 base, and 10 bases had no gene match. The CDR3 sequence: CASSLDLAATRNEQFF. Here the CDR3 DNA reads TGTGCCAGCAGCTTAGATCTAGCGGCCACGAGGAATGAGCAGTTCTTC. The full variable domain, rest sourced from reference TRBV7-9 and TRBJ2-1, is DTGVSQNPRHKITKRGQNVTFRCDPISEHNRLYWYRQTLGQGPEFLTYFQNEAQLEKSRLLSDRFSAERPKGSFSTLEIQRTEQGDSAMYLCASSLDLAATRNEQFFGPGTRLTVL.

The CDR3 DNA reads as TGTGCCAGCAGTTTCCCCTCAGCCGGGGAGCTGTTTTTT. This gives the protein CASSFPSAGELFF. The chain couples TRBV27 to TRBJ2-2; no reliable D call. The CDR3 extends over 13 amino acids. The ends were cut back, 3 bases at V and 6 bases at J, with 8 bases in the middle. From germline, CDR1 is MNHEY and CDR2 SMNVEV (reference sequence).

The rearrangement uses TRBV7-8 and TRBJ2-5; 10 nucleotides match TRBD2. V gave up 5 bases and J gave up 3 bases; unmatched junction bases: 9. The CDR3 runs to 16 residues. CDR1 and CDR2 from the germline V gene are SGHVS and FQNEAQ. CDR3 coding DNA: TGTGCCAGCAGCCACCGGGTCAGCGGGAGGGAAGAGACCCAGTACTTC. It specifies CASSHRVSGREETQYF.

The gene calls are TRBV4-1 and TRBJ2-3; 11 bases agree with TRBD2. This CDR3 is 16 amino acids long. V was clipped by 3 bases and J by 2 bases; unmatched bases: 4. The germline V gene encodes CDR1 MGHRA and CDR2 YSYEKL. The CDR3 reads CASSHRLAGPTDTQYF. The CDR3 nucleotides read TGCGCCAGCAGCCACCGACTAGCGGGGCCCACAGATACGCAGTATTTT.